The sample holds one count of the clone carrying this T cell receptor beta chain. Sequenced by immunoSEQ multiplex PCR; TCRdb stores in-frame clones only, minus some. Of about 280,000 clones detected, roughly 90% appear once; the ten largest clones hold 3%. The sample belongs to a study of blood T cell repertoires in COVID-19. This CDR3 spans 16 amino acids. The germline V gene has CDR1 SGHNT and CDR2 YENEEA. The J segment lost 5 bases and the V segment lost 8 bases, leaving 16 bases of the junction unmatched. V gene TRBV11-3 combines with J gene TRBJ2-5; TRBD2 matches 8 bases. This receptor was obtained from a woman aged 25 to 39 with active or convalescent COVID-19. The material sequenced was peripheral blood. DNA of the CDR3: TGTGCCAGCCCGCCCGGGGGGGGCTTCACAGGGGAGACCCAGTACTTC. Residues: CASPPGGGFTGETQYF.